This T cell receptor beta chain came from a study of blood T cell repertoires in COVID-19. For the study at large: The United States, Italy and Spain were the sources of the acute and convalescent COVID-19 samples. In each case, the material was cDNA or gDNA derived from T cells, B-cell-depleted T cells, or PBMCs.

V was shortened by 2 bases and J by 1 base, with 14 bases between the two germline ends. Germline V gives CDR1 LNHDA, CDR2 SQIVND (reference sequence). CDR3 length: 16 residues. Here immunoSEQ multiplex PCR was the method, and the copy in TCRdb shows in-frame clones only, minus some. The table includes around 280,000 clones, roughly 86% detected once. Sequenced sample: peripheral blood. The receptor was isolated from a woman in her twenties or thirties who had recovered from COVID-19. This sequence joins TRBV19 and TRBJ1-1; a weak D match, TRBD1 (6 bases). The CDR3 protein is CASSISRGVGNTEAFF. The CDR3, as DNA: TGTGCCAGTAGTATAAGCAGGGGCGTTGGGAACACTGAAGCTTTCTTT. Together with reference TRBV19 and TRBJ1-1, the CDR3 gives the full variable domain: DGGITQSPKYLFRKEGQNVTLSCEQNLNHDAMYWYRQDPGQGLRLIYYSQIVNDFQKGDIAEGYSVSREKKESFPLTVTSAQKNPTAFYLCASSISRGVGNTEAFFGQGTRLTVV.